This T cell receptor beta chain stems from a study of blood T cell repertoires in COVID-19. Study details: Material from acute and convalescent COVID-19 was sourced from the United States, Italy and Spain. Sources were T cells, B-cell-depleted T cells, or PBMCs; the material itself was cDNA or gDNA.

Trimming took off 6 bases at V and 4 bases at J, with 8 bases between the two ends. Germline assignment: CDR1 SNHLY and CDR2 FYNNEI. There are 12 residues in the CDR3. As regards this clone: The sample contains more than one DNA sequence encoding this CDR3.

Using immunoSEQ multiplex PCR, the repertoire was profiled, and TCRdb retains in-frame clones only, with some absent. The repertoire holds tens of thousands of clones, with 88% as singletons. Material for sequencing was peripheral blood. The receptor was isolated from a human donor with active COVID-19. The donor label of this sample is uncertain. This chain connects TRBV2 to TRBJ2-3; possible D gene TRBD2, 6 bases. This CDR3 is CASRERADTQYF. CDR3 coding DNA: TGTGCCAGCAGGGAGCGGGCAGATACGCAGTATTTT.